The next 3 T cell receptor beta chains were all read from a single sample in a study of T cell repertoires in cytomegalovirus infection. What these receptors recognize is not known. TCRdb analysed the reads with MiXCR anew, one entry per CDR3 protein. The sample contains approximately 300,000 distinct CDR3 sequences, 25% to 30% of which appear only once. The material sequenced was cultured PBMCs, taken from culture after CMV antigen stimulation. The receptors were sampled from a human donor in good health (CMV status not recorded). Some clones in this sample may be carry-over from other donors' samples.

This clonotype was detected only once. V and J are TRBV9 and TRBJ2-1; 9 bases agree with TRBD2. CDR1 is SGDLS and CDR2 is YYNGEE in the germline V gene. The CDR3 is made up of 14 amino acids. J was trimmed by 10 bases and V by 3 bases; bases with no gene match: 8. For the CDR3, the DNA is TGTGCCAGCAGCGGTAGCGGGAGTATCAGGGAGCAGTTCTTC. Protein product: CASSGSGSIREQFF.

The chain is built from TRBV28 and TRBJ1-4; 10 bases are a match to TRBD1. Germline V lookup: CDR1 MDHEN, CDR2 SYDVKM. The CDR3 loop spans 15 amino acids. The V and J ends lost 1 base and 7 bases, in that order; junction bases with no gene match: 3. CDR3 region: CASSLFRTGGEKLFF. CDR3 in DNA: TGTGCCAGCAGTTTATTTCGGACAGGGGGTGAAAAACTGTTTTTT.

This clonotype occurred many times. The V call is TRBV7-2, the J call TRBJ2-5; D uncertain. Germline V gives CDR1 SGHTA, CDR2 FQGNSA. V lost 6 bases, J lost 3 bases, and 14 bases lay in between. This CDR3 contains 14 residues. In nucleotides, the CDR3 is TGTGCCAGCAGTCCTCTGGCTAGTGAAGAGACCCAGTACTTC. Residues: CASSPLASEETQYF. The whole variable domain, filled in from reference TRBV7-2 and TRBJ2-5, reads GAGVSQSPSNKVTEKGKDVELRCDPISGHTALYWYRQSLGQGLEFLIYFQGNSAPDKSGLPSDRFSAERTGGSVSTLTIQRTQQEDSAVYLCASSPLASEETQYFGPGTRLLVL.